This T cell receptor beta chain was sequenced for a study of shared clonotypes between healthy human individuals. Broader study findings: Between several donors, naive CD4 clonotypes were shared at a level of approximately 5%. Compared with memory subsets, naive subsets generally had larger estimated richness.

Germline V lookup: CDR1 SNHLY, CDR2 FYNNEI. This CDR3 comprises 15 residues. V shed 8 bases and J 0 bases; nucleotides not matched to a gene: 9. Original methodology: ImmunoSEQ junction-only sequences lacked quality scores, so their filtering differed. Libraries were prepared by immunoSEQ multiplex PCR; TCRdb keeps only in-frame clonotypes and omits some of them. From that table come the V and J calls and clone size; the DNA was used to work out D and trimming. The sample has some 1 million clones, around 76% seen once. Notes on this clone: Its antigen is as yet unknown.

The clonotype comes from a man younger than 30 in good health. The chain couples TRBV2 to TRBJ2-5; the match to TRBD2 covers 7 bases. Source material: memory CD4+ T cells sorted from blood. Subset defined: CD45RA-negative fraction. DNA for the CDR3: TGTGCCAGCGGAGGCCTTAGCGGGTACCAAGAGACCCAGTACTTC. The encoded protein is CASGGLSGYQETQYF.